This TCR beta chain is from a study of T-cell memory formation after mild COVID-19. Study in general: Largely donor-specific sequence clusters came from a couple of donors.

Per germline, CDR1 MGHDK and CDR2 SYGVNS. The CDR3 consists of 15 residues. Trimming at V came to 1 base and at J to 3 bases, leaving 5 bases not matched to a gene. On this clonotype itself: Its antigen is as yet unknown.

Overall study findings and caveats: Pre-infection memory already had some responding clones, implying cross-reactive memory joined.

TCRdb ran MiXCR on the 5' RACE reads and lists one entry per CDR3 protein. There are approximately 40,000 distinct CDR3 sequences in the sample; over 10% occur only once, and roughly 29% lies in the top ten. The genes are TRBV25-1 and TRBJ2-5, with TRBD1 matching over 7 bases. The receptor comes from a man between 18 and 29 years old who had mild COVID-19 (a few samples of this study predate the infection). Cell type and time point are not known. The sequencing input was PBMCs or a T cell subset sorted from them (not recorded which). The CDR3 region has the DNA TGTGCCAGCAGTGAATGGGCAGGGGGTAAAGAGACCCAGTACTTC. Protein product: CASSEWAGGKETQYF.